This is a list of T cell receptor beta chains from one sample in a study of T cell responses to AZD1222 COVID-19 vaccine. TCRdb keeps only in-frame clones here, not all; method: immunoSEQ multiplex PCR. The repertoire holds approximately 100,000 clones, with about 89% as singletons. The input for sequencing was peripheral blood, taken on day 0 of AZD1222 vaccination. Source of these receptors: an adult in good health. Both conserved end residues are part of each CDR3. The order of the fields is D gene, V gene, J gene, clone size, CDR3 protein, CDR3 DNA. The D gene is left open where the match is weak. Not all rows give a size; the values are once, few, many and, for expanded clones, a class.

-	TRBV4-3	TRBJ2-4	-	CASSQEREDIQYF	TGCGCCAGCAGCCAAGAAAGGGAGGACATTCAGTACTTC
TRBD1	TRBV7-6	TRBJ1-5	few	CASRPRHGQGLSNQPQHF	TGTGCCAGCAGACCAAGGCACGGACAGGGACTGTCCAATCAGCCCCAGCATTTT
-	TRBV30	TRBJ1-4	-	CAWSRTVGLFF	TGTGCCTGGAGTAGGACAGTCGGGCTGTTTTTT
TRBD2	TRBV5-1	TRBJ2-2	-	CASSSPGSSGRNGGELFF	TGCGCCAGCAGCTCGCCCGGTTCTAGCGGGAGAAATGGCGGGGAGCTGTTTTTT
-	TRBV30	TRBJ2-7	-	CAWSYATRGHSRGYF	TGTGCCTGGTCTTACGCAACCAGGGGCCACTCCCGAGGGTACTTC
TRBD1	TRBV28	TRBJ1-2	-	CASRSRGLEGYTF	TGTGCCAGCAGGAGCAGGGGGCTTGAGGGCTACACCTTC
-	TRBV5-6	TRBJ1-2	-	CASSPPPGTQFNYGYTF	TGTGCCAGCAGCCCCCCTCCCGGGACACAGTTTAACTATGGCTACACCTTC
TRBD1	TRBV4-3	TRBJ1-2	-	CASSQAPPDRANYGYTF	TGCGCCAGCAGCCAAGCCCCCCCGGACAGGGCGAACTATGGCTACACCTTC
-	TRBV2	TRBJ2-7	-	CASSAKITDSYEQYF	TGTGCCAGCAGTGCGAAGATCACTGATTCCTACGAGCAGTACTTC
TRBD1	TRBV7-6	TRBJ1-6	-	CASSHRGGGVGSPLHF	TGTGCCAGCAGCCACCGCGGAGGGGGCGTGGGGTCACCCCTCCACTTT
-	TRBV12-5	TRBJ1-2	-	CASGLQGYGYTF	TGTGCTAGTGGTTTACAGGGTTATGGCTACACCTTC
TRBD1	TRBV4-2	TRBJ2-1	-	CASSQVSGQGYNEQFF	TGTGCCAGCAGCCAAGTATCAGGACAGGGCTACAATGAGCAGTTCTTC
TRBD2	TRBV9	TRBJ2-1	-	CASSVGGLAALFNEQFF	TGTGCCAGCAGCGTAGGGGGTCTAGCGGCCCTCTTCAATGAGCAGTTCTTC
TRBD1	TRBV7-9	TRBJ1-3	-	CASSLLTGALGNTIYF	TGTGCCAGCAGCCTACTGACAGGGGCCCTTGGAAACACCATATATTTT
TRBD1	TRBV7-2	TRBJ1-2	-	CASSLGQGGNYGYTF	TGTGCCAGCAGCCTCGGACAGGGTGGCAACTATGGCTACACCTTC
TRBD1	TRBV5-1	TRBJ2-7	-	CASSLADRASYEQYF	TGCGCCAGCAGCTTGGCCGACAGGGCCTCCTACGAGCAGTACTTC
-	TRBV12-3/TRBV12-4	TRBJ2-1	once	CASSFFNEQFF	TGTGCCAGCAGTTTCTTCAATGAGCAGTTCTTC
-	TRBV5-1	TRBJ1-5	-	CASSTDGYQPQHF	TGCGCCAGCAGCACAGACGGCTATCAGCCCCAGCATTTT
TRBD2	TRBV28	TRBJ2-2	-	CASSLASGRAYVNTGELFF	TGTGCCAGCAGTTTAGCGAGCGGGAGGGCCTACGTTAACACCGGGGAGCTGTTTTTT
TRBD2	TRBV6-4	TRBJ2-1	-	CASSGTSGRFNYNEQFF	TGTGCCAGTTCCGGGACTAGCGGGAGGTTCAACTACAATGAGCAGTTCTTC
-	TRBV11-2	TRBJ2-7	-	CASSSGSMGPASEQYF	TGTGCCAGCAGCTCAGGGTCTATGGGACCGGCATCCGAGCAGTACTTC
-	TRBV7-3	TRBJ1-1	-	CASSASRQDTEAFF	TGTGCCAGCAGCGCCTCTCGACAGGACACTGAAGCTTTCTTT
TRBD2	TRBV28	TRBJ2-2	-	CASSSPGLAGANTGELFF	TGTGCCAGCAGTTCCCCGGGACTAGCGGGAGCGAACACCGGGGAGCTGTTTTTT
TRBD2	TRBV10-2	TRBJ2-1	-	CASSPGLAGNEQFF	TGCGCCAGCAGTCCGGGACTAGCGGGTAATGAGCAGTTCTTC
TRBD1	TRBV6-5	TRBJ2-7	-	CASSYKGTGTPYEQYF	TGTGCCAGCAGTTACAAAGGGACAGGCACTCCCTACGAGCAGTACTTC
TRBD1	TRBV6-5	TRBJ1-5	-	CASRQGTSQPQHF	TGTGCCAGCCGACAGGGAACCAGCCAGCCCCAACATTTT
TRBD1	TRBV29-1	TRBJ2-6	-	CSVLSRDSAGANVLTF	TGCAGCGTCCTGTCCCGGGACAGCGCTGGGGCCAACGTCCTGACTTTC
-	TRBV10-3	TRBJ2-2	-	CAISESNSRFGGGELFF	TGTGCCATCAGTGAGTCGAACAGTCGCTTTGGGGGCGGGGAGCTGTTTTTT
TRBD1	TRBV7-9	TRBJ1-2	-	CASSLEAGGYGYTF	TGTGCCAGCAGCTTAGAGGCAGGGGGCTATGGCTACACCTTC
TRBD2	TRBV7-6	TRBJ2-5	-	CASSLVAGDGETQYF	TGTGCCAGCAGCTTAGTAGCGGGAGATGGAGAGACCCAGTACTTC
TRBD2	TRBV3-1/TRBV3-2	TRBJ2-3	-	CASSPSGGYTDTQYF	TGTGCCAGCAGCCCTAGCGGGGGTTACACAGATACGCAGTATTTT
-	TRBV29-1	TRBJ1-5	-	CSVDGGFGPQHF	TGCAGCGTTGACGGCGGGTTTGGGCCCCAGCATTTT
-	TRBV27	TRBJ2-1	-	CAVKKHSGGYNEQFF	TGTGCCGTCAAAAAACACTCTGGAGGCTACAATGAGCAGTTCTTC
TRBD1	TRBV5-1	TRBJ1-4	-	CASSSGTAGEKLFF	TGCGCCAGCAGCTCCGGGACAGCCGGTGAAAAACTGTTTTTT
-	TRBV10-3	TRBJ2-3	-	CAISATLSTDTQYF	TGTGCCATCAGTGCGACCCTTAGCACAGATACGCAGTATTTT
-	TRBV19	TRBJ1-3	-	CASSMGQPSGNTIYF	TGTGCCAGTAGTATGGGTCAGCCTTCGGGAAACACCATATATTTT
-	TRBV6-5	TRBJ1-5	-	CASSQGGPQHF	TGTGCCAGCAGCCAAGGTGGCCCCCAGCATTTT
-	TRBV7-3	TRBJ1-6	-	CASSYSPEHSPLHF	TGTGCCAGCAGCTACAGCCCGGAGCATTCACCCCTCCACTTT
-	TRBV20-1	TRBJ1-2	few	CSASNRAVRYGYTF	TGCAGTGCTAGTAATCGGGCAGTTCGTTATGGCTACACCTTC
-	TRBV9	TRBJ1-1	-	CASSPRREGLNTEAFF	TGTGCCAGCAGCCCCCGGCGGGAGGGCCTGAACACTGAAGCTTTCTTT
-	TRBV6-2/TRBV6-3	TRBJ2-6	-	CASSSSGSGANVLTF	TGTGCCAGCAGCAGCAGTGGTTCTGGGGCCAACGTCCTGACTTTC
TRBD2	TRBV9	TRBJ2-5	-	CASTPAGGGETQYF	TGTGCCAGCACCCCGGCGGGGGGGGGAGAGACCCAGTACTTC
TRBD1	TRBV5-1	TRBJ1-4	-	CASSLGDRGIEKLFF	TGCGCCAGCAGCTTGGGGGACAGGGGAATCGAAAAACTGTTTTTT
TRBD2	TRBV4-2	TRBJ2-1	-	CASSQERSLAGTTSSYNEQFF	TGTGCCAGCAGCCAAGAAAGATCACTAGCGGGTACCACAAGCTCCTACAATGAGCAGTTCTTC
TRBD1	TRBV11-2	TRBJ2-7	-	CASSYSGQGNEQYF	TGTGCCAGCAGCTACAGCGGACAGGGTAACGAGCAGTACTTC
TRBD1	TRBV20-1	TRBJ2-7	-	CSARAGGDYEQYF	TGCAGTGCTCGTGCAGGGGGTGACTACGAGCAGTACTTC
-	TRBV4-1	TRBJ2-5	-	CASNHRGSEAGSETQYF	TGCGCCAGCAACCACCGTGGCAGTGAGGCGGGGTCAGAGACCCAGTACTTC
-	TRBV7-8	TRBJ2-1	-	CASSLRVLSYNEQFF	TGTGCCAGCAGCTTACGGGTGCTCTCCTACAATGAGCAGTTCTTC
-	TRBV5-1	TRBJ1-1	-	CASSLYGPRTEAFF	TGCGCCAGCAGCTTGTATGGGCCGCGGACTGAAGCTTTCTTT
-	TRBV28	TRBJ1-2	-	CASTSRGYGYTF	TGTGCCAGCACCTCGAGGGGGTATGGCTACACCTTC
-	TRBV5-1	TRBJ2-2	-	CASSLTNTGELFF	TGCGCCAGCAGCCTCACGAACACCGGGGAGCTGTTTTTT
-	TRBV7-2	TRBJ2-5	-	CASSLVRETQYF	TGTGCCAGCAGCTTAGTGAGGGAGACCCAGTACTTC
TRBD1	TRBV19	TRBJ1-1	-	CASTAETGSRGNTEAFF	TGTGCCAGTACCGCCGAGACAGGGTCGCGGGGGAACACTGAAGCTTTCTTT
TRBD1	TRBV19	TRBJ2-1	-	CASRSGQGNEQFF	TGTGCCAGTAGGTCGGGACAGGGCAATGAGCAGTTCTTC
-	TRBV19	TRBJ1-6	-	CASQRLGYNNSPLHF	TGTGCCAGTCAAAGGCTTGGGTACAATAATTCACCCCTCCACTTT